The next 25 T cell receptor beta chains were all read from a single sample in a study of early T cells in non-severe SARS-CoV-2 infection. TCRdb recomputed calls from the 5' RACE reads with MiXCR, one row per CDR3 protein. The sample contains around 64,000 distinct CDR3 sequences, approximately 10% of which appear only once. Source: whole blood, taken at baseline. The receptors were sampled from an adult who was a healthcare worker with PCR-confirmed SARS-CoV-2 infection or an uninfected control (not recorded which).

The table lists this clonotype with many counts. This chain uses TRBV16 with TRBJ1-5; the D is unclear. Looked up from germline, CDR1 is KGHSY and CDR2 is FQNENV. V dropped 2 bases and J dropped 6 bases, with 5 bases sitting between them. This CDR3 comprises 12 residues. Here the CDR3 reads CASSQAGQPQHF. The DNA of the CDR3 is TGTGCCAGCAGCCAAGCAGGTCAGCCCCAGCATTTT.

In its sample, this clonotype was seen many times. The chain has TRBV29-1 and TRBJ1-2; D possibly corresponds to TRBD1 (6 bases). Trimming removed 5 bases from V and 7 bases from J, with 11 bases in between. Germline CDR1 is SQVTM and CDR2 is ANQGSEA. This CDR3 has 11 amino acids. In nucleotides, the CDR3 is TGCAGCGTTTTATTGGACAGTGGCTACACCTTC. Its protein is CSVLLDSGYTF.

This clonotype was counted between two and nine times. The chain joins TRBV29-1 to TRBJ2-4, with 10 bases lining up with TRBD1. CDR3 length: 11 residues. Germline V lookup: CDR1 SQVTM, CDR2 ANQGSEA. The junction had 3 bases not matched to a gene; V was cut back by 7 bases and J by 9 bases. CDR3 nucleotide sequence: TGCAGCGCTTGGGACAGGGGCATTCAGTACTTC. It yields the protein CSAWDRGIQYF.

This clonotype was picked up many times. The rearrangement links TRBV12-3 or TRBV12-4 to TRBJ1-5, with 9 bases that match TRBD1. The V gene end was trimmed by 6 bases and the J gene end by 6 bases; junction bases not matched to a gene: 6. This CDR3 has 14 amino acids. The CDR3 loop is CASSLTGGGQPQHF. The CDR3 DNA is TGTGCCAGCAGCCTTACAGGGGGCGGTCAGCCCCAGCATTTT.

The rearrangement joins TRBV20-1 to TRBJ2-7, with D possibly called TRBD1 or TRBD2 (5 bases each). V lost 2 bases, J lost 4 bases, and 9 bases lay in between. The CDR3 consists of 12 residues. CDR1 DFQATT and CDR2 SNEGSKA come from the germline V gene (reference sequence). The CDR3 nucleotides are TGCAGTGCTAGAATCAGGGAGTACGAGCAGTACTTC. Translated, it gives CSARIREYEQYF.

This clonotype was seen only a few times. This sequence joins TRBV20-1 and TRBJ1-2, with unresolved D. The CDR3 is 10 residues long. V dropped 3 bases and J dropped 5 bases, with 4 bases sitting between them. From germline, CDR1 is DFQATT and CDR2 SNEGSKA (reference sequence). In DNA, the CDR3 is TGCAGTGCTAGCTCGTATGGCTACACCTTC. Its translation is CSASSYGYTF.

In its sample, this clonotype was seen many times. V and J are TRBV12-3 or TRBV12-4 and TRBJ2-1; either TRBD1 or TRBD2 may fit D (6 bases each). This CDR3 spans 17 amino acids. The germline V and J ends were trimmed by 5 bases and 2 bases, with 19 bases remaining between them. The CDR3 DNA reads TGTGCCAGCAGTCAGAGTCGACTAGGGGGGACCTACAATGAGCAGTTCTTC. Translation gives CASSQSRLGGTYNEQFF.

Many counts were recorded for this clonotype. V and J are TRBV18 and TRBJ2-4; 9 bases map to TRBD2. The CDR3 is made up of 17 amino acids. V lost 3 bases and J lost 6; bases outside the gene matches: 12. Germline V gene sequence: CDR1 KGHSH, CDR2 LQKENI. The CDR3 DNA is TGTGCCAGCTCACCCTCCGGGCTAGCGGGAAGGGTAAACATTCAGTACTTC. Protein sequence: CASSPSGLAGRVNIQYF.

This chain connects TRBV27 to TRBJ2-7; weak D call: TRBD1 (6 bases). Germline V CDR1 and CDR2: MNHEY, SMNVEV (reference sequence). V was clipped by 4 bases and J by 1 base, with 8 bases between them. The CDR3 consists of 13 residues. The CDR3 spells CASSSTGSYEQYF. The DNA of the CDR3 is TGTGCCAGCAGTTCCACAGGGTCCTACGAGCAGTACTTC.

This clonotype was counted ten times or more. The gene calls are TRBV9 and TRBJ2-7, with unresolved D. V was clipped by 6 bases and J by 0 bases, with 7 bases between them. This CDR3 has 12 amino acids. Germline V gene data show CDR1 as SGDLS and CDR2 as YYNGEE. CDR3 protein: CASTPYSYEQYF. As DNA, the CDR3 is TGTGCCAGCACCCCCTACTCCTACGAGCAGTACTTC. The variable domain in full, with the rest retrieved from reference TRBV9 and TRBJ2-7, is DSGVTQTPKHLITATGQRVTLRCSPRSGDLSVYWYQQSLDQGLQFLIQYYNGEERAKGNILERFSAQQFPDLHSELNLSSLELGDSALYFCASTPYSYEQYFGPGTRLTVT.

This clonotype was detected ten times or more. The chain recombines TRBV6-2 or TRBV6-3 with TRBJ1-2; perhaps TRBD1 as D (5 bases). The CDR3 extends over 15 amino acids. Germline V gene data show CDR1 as MNHEY and CDR2 as SVGEGT. V was clipped by 0 bases and J by 2 bases, with 10 bases between them. The CDR3 sequence: CASSYSKTANYGYTF. The CDR3, as DNA: TGTGCCAGCAGTTACTCTAAGACAGCCAACTATGGCTACACCTTC.

V and J are TRBV7-2 and TRBJ1-1; a weak D match, TRBD1 (6 bases). Germline CDR1 SGHTA, CDR2 FQGNSA. Trimming shortened V by 7 bases and J by 11 bases, and 20 bases separated the two germline ends. The CDR3 consists of 13 residues. CDR3 residues: CASTPARGGTAFF. The CDR3 coding sequence is TGTGCCAGCACCCCCGCTCGAGGGGGAACGGCTTTCTTT.

This clonotype was seen ten or more times. The V and J genes are TRBV18 and TRBJ2-7; D remains ambiguous. The germline V and J ends were trimmed by 6 bases and 5 bases, with 14 bases remaining between them. In germline, CDR1 is KGHSH, CDR2 LQKENI. CDR3 length equals 13 residues. The CDR3 DNA follows: TGTGCCAGCTCCCGTGACCCGGTAGACGAGCAGTACTTC. Its protein is CASSRDPVDEQYF.

This clonotype has a handful of counts. The rearrangement joins TRBV15 to TRBJ2-1, with 7 nucleotides matching TRBD2. The V and J ends lost 2 bases and 0 bases, in that order; junction bases with no gene match: 13. CDR3 length: 19 amino acids. The germline V gene encodes CDR1 LNHNV and CDR2 YYDKDF (reference sequence). This chain's CDR3 is CATSRPVTSRTLSYNEQFF. CDR3 sequence (DNA): TGTGCCACCAGCAGACCCGTGACTAGCCGTACCCTCTCCTACAATGAGCAGTTCTTC.

This chain's CDR3 is CASSLATTPGEQFF. The CDR3 bases are TGCGCCAGCAGCTTGGCCACAACCCCCGGTGAGCAGTTCTTC. V usage is TRBV5-1 and J usage is TRBJ2-1; no definite D call. The CDR3 is made up of 14 amino acids. The V gene's germline CDR1 is SGHRS and CDR2 YFSETQ. Trimming took 0 bases from V and 9 from J, leaving 13 bases between them.

This clonotype was counted only a few times. The genes are TRBV12-3 or TRBV12-4 and TRBJ2-7; no firm D call. V shed 3 bases and J shed 0 bases, with 12 bases lying between them. The CDR3 loop spans 15 amino acids. CDR3 amino acids: CASSFINQPSYEQYF. CDR3 sequence (DNA): TGTGCCAGCAGTTTCATTAACCAACCCTCCTACGAGCAGTACTTC.

Many counts were recorded for this clonotype. V is TRBV7-9 and J is TRBJ1-1, with D unclear. CDR1 is SEHNR and CDR2 is FQNEAQ in the germline V gene (reference sequence). V lost 5 bases and J 6 bases, leaving 10 bases between the germline ends. The CDR3 has 12 residues. The CDR3 DNA follows: TGTGCCAGCAGCCACCAGAGCCCTGAAGCTTTCTTT. It codes for CASSHQSPEAFF.

A few counts support this clonotype. The rearrangement links TRBV7-9 to TRBJ1-2; TRBD1 agrees at 9 bases. This CDR3 is 17 amino acids long. Germline CDR1 and CDR2: SEHNR and FQNEAQ (reference sequence). Trimming removed 3 bases from V and 3 bases from J; junction bases left unmatched: 11. The CDR3 reads CASSFGRTGEMDYGYTF. The DNA of the CDR3 is TGTGCCAGCAGCTTCGGCCGGACAGGGGAGATGGACTATGGCTACACCTTC.

The chain is built from TRBV7-3 and TRBJ2-7; 8 bases map to TRBD2. The germline V gene encodes CDR1 SGHTA and CDR2 FQGTGA. The CDR3 is 15 residues long. The V gene end was trimmed by 5 bases and the J gene end by 4 bases; junction bases not matched to a gene: 10. Written as DNA, the CDR3 is TGTGCCAGCAGCACAGCTAGCGGGCTGATTTACGAGCAGTACTTC. Its protein product is CASSTASGLIYEQYF.

This clonotype has at least ten counts. The chain employs TRBV7-2 and TRBJ2-3, with D perhaps matching TRBD2 (6 bases). CDR1 and CDR2 from the germline V gene are SGHTA and FQGNSA. This CDR3 is built from 13 residues. V gave up 5 bases and J gave up 2 bases, with 8 bases separating them. In DNA, the CDR3 is TGTGCCAGCAGCCGGGGGTACACAGATACGCAGTATTTT. It encodes CASSRGYTDTQYF.

This sequence joins TRBV3-1 and TRBJ2-2, with no clear D. V shed 3 bases and J shed 0 bases, with 5 bases lying between them. The CDR3 sequence is 14 residues long. CDR1 and CDR2 from the germline V gene are LGHDT and YNNKEL (reference sequence). The CDR3 protein is CASSQGTNTGELFF. The DNA for the CDR3 is TGTGCCAGCAGCCAGGGGACGAACACCGGGGAGCTGTTTTTT.

This clonotype was seen ten or more times. The chain links TRBV29-1 to TRBJ2-7; D might be TRBD1 (5 bases). This CDR3 contains 15 residues. V gave up 2 bases and J gave up 6 bases, with 20 bases separating them. Germline V lookup: CDR1 SQVTM, CDR2 ANQGSEA. For the CDR3, the DNA is TGCAGCGTTGAAATTCCTGCGGTAAGGGGTAGCGAGCAGTACTTC. Its protein is CSVEIPAVRGSEQYF.

This clonotype has more than one count but fewer than ten. The chain joins TRBV29-1 to TRBJ1-1; D may be TRBD1 (6 bases). This CDR3 contains 15 residues. V was shortened by 7 bases and J by 0 bases, with 18 bases between the two germline ends. Per germline, CDR1 SQVTM and CDR2 ANQGSEA. The DNA of the CDR3 is TGCAGCGGGGGGCCAGGTTGGGGAATGAACACTGAAGCTTTCTTT. This sequence encodes CSGGPGWGMNTEAFF.

The chain employs TRBV28 and TRBJ2-7; D not resolved. The CDR3 consists of 14 residues. Trimming removed 7 bases from V and 0 bases from J, with 13 bases in between. The germline V gene encodes CDR1 MDHEN and CDR2 SYDVKM. Here the CDR3 reads CASTRLGPSYEQYF. The DNA for the CDR3 is TGTGCCAGCACCCGTTTGGGTCCCTCCTACGAGCAGTACTTC.

This clonotype was seen at least ten times. V is TRBV6-6 and J is TRBJ2-7; D perhaps matches TRBD2 (7 bases). This CDR3 is built from 14 residues. Germline values: CDR1 MNHNY, CDR2 SVGAGI (reference sequence). V dropped 0 bases and J dropped 5 bases, with 11 bases sitting between them. The CDR3 DNA follows: TGTGCCAGCAGTTACTCCGGGGGGCTCAACGAGCAGTACTTC. This codes for CASSYSGGLNEQYF.